A selection of T cell receptor beta chains follows, all from one sample in a study of shared clonotypes between healthy human individuals. Only in-frame clones appear in the TCRdb table, and some are missing; sequencing was by immunoSEQ multiplex PCR. The sample yields under 600,000 clones, around three quarters seen once. The source material was PBMCs. These receptors all come from a woman in her forties in good health. Some clones in this sample may be carry-over from other donors' samples. Each CDR3 is given with its conserved first and last residue. D genes are given only for firm matches. Expanded clones are given a class, and other clones once, few, many or no size at all.

j_call v_call clone_size d_call cdr3_nt cdr3_aa
TRBJ2-7 TRBV5-1 . . TGCGCCAGCAGCCGGGACAAGCCACCATACGAGCAGTACTTC CASSRDKPPYEQYF
TRBJ2-7 TRBV2 . . TGTGCCAGCAGTGAAGCGCGGCAGGGTGAGCAGTACTTC CASSEARQGEQYF
TRBJ2-3 TRBV19 . . TGTGCCAGTAGTGGACAGTTCACAGATACGCAGTATTTT CASSGQFTDTQYF
TRBJ1-1 TRBV11-2 . . TGTGCCAGCACCTTCGCGGCGGGGGCGCTTACTGAAGCTTTCTTT CASTFAAGALTEAFF
TRBJ1-5 TRBV2 once . TGTGCCAGCACCGCCCAAGGACAGCCAAATCAGCCCCAGCATTTT CASTAQGQPNQPQHF
TRBJ1-5 TRBV5-8 . . TGTGCCAGCAGCTTGGGCAGGGAGAGACCAAGCAATCAGCCCCAGCATTTT CASSLGRERPSNQPQHF
TRBJ2-3 TRBV2 . . TGTGCCAGCACCCTAACGCCCACAGATACGCAGTATTTT CASTLTPTDTQYF
TRBJ2-1 TRBV28 few . TGTGCCAGCAGTGGACTGGCGGGGCGGATTAACAATGAGCAGTTCTTC CASSGLAGRINNEQFF
TRBJ1-5 TRBV7-8 . . TGTGCCAGCAGGGGCCGTTTCCGCGGCCAGCCCCAGCATTTT CASRGRFRGQPQHF
TRBJ1-1 TRBV5-4 once TRBD1 TGTGCCAGCAGCTTGGGTGGGGGACAGGGTTACGCCCGGTATGATGAAGCTTTCTTT CASSLGGGQGYARYDEAFF
TRBJ2-3 TRBV7-9 . TRBD2 TGTGCCAGCAGCCCTAGCGGAAACACAGATACGCAGTATTTT CASSPSGNTDTQYF
TRBJ1-2 TRBV14 . . TGTGCCAGCAGCGCCCAAACAGGGTCTGGCTACACCTTC CASSAQTGSGYTF
TRBJ1-1 TRBV5-3 . . TGTGCCAGAAGCTTGTGGACAAACACTGAAGCTTTCTTT CARSLWTNTEAFF
TRBJ1-3 TRBV28 . . TGTGCCAGCAGTTTGAGTACAGGGTATTGGTCTGGAAGCACCATATATTTT CASSLSTGYWSGSTIYF
TRBJ2-7 TRBV20-1 . . TGCAGTGCCCCCAGCTCCTACGAGCAGTACTTC CSAPSSYEQYF
TRBJ1-1 TRBV2 . . TGTGCCAGCACGTTACAGGGACTGTCTGAAGCTTTCTTT CASTLQGLSEAFF
TRBJ2-7 TRBV15 . TRBD2 TGTGCCACCAGCAGTCATAGCGGGAGGGCCGCCGAGCAGTACTTC CATSSHSGRAAEQYF
TRBJ2-3 TRBV7-9 . TRBD1 TGTGCCAGCAGCCCCCGTCAGACAGGGATCCCAGATACGCAGTATTTT CASSPRQTGIPDTQYF
TRBJ2-2 TRBV28 . . TGTGCCAGCAGTGCGACAGACCCCGCGAACACCGGGGAGCTGTTTTTT CASSATDPANTGELFF
TRBJ2-2 TRBV5-1 once . TGCGCCAGCAGCTTGGTCGGCGGGGAGCTGTTTTTT CASSLVGGELFF
TRBJ2-3 TRBV6-1 . . TGTGCCAGCAGTGAAGAGGCGCAGTATTTT CASSEEAQYF
TRBJ2-6 TRBV29-1 . . TGCAGCGTTGAAGAGCCCCACCCTTTTCCTGGGGCCAACGTCCTGACTTTC CSVEEPHPFPGANVLTF
TRBJ1-3 TRBV25-1 . . TGTGCCAGCAGTTTGGTAGGCTCTGGAAACACCATATATTTT CASSLVGSGNTIYF
TRBJ2-5 TRBV2 . . TGTGCCAGCAGTCTAAACAGGGTGGAGACCCAGTACTTC CASSLNRVETQYF
TRBJ1-1 TRBV4-2 many TRBD1 TGTGCCAGCAGCCAACGACAGGGGCAAGCTTTCTTT CASSQRQGQAFF
TRBJ1-1 TRBV23-1 . TRBD1 TGCGCCAGCAGTCATAAGGGGGCAGGTACTGAAGCTTTCTTT CASSHKGAGTEAFF
TRBJ2-1 TRBV2 . TRBD2 TGTGCCAGCAGTGGTGAAGCGGGAGGGGGTGAGCAGTTCTTC CASSGEAGGGEQFF
TRBJ1-2 TRBV25-1 . . TGTGCCAGCAGTGAGGGCCCCGGGACCTTCTATGGCTACACCTTC CASSEGPGTFYGYTF
TRBJ1-4 TRBV28 . TRBD1 TGTGCCAGCAGTATCCCTCCCAGGGGGCCGGATGAAAAACTGTTTTTT CASSIPPRGPDEKLFF
TRBJ2-5 TRBV19 few . TGTGCCAGTAGTATAGCGGGGGCAGGGGAGACCCAGTACTTC CASSIAGAGETQYF
TRBJ2-1 TRBV29-1 . TRBD2 TGCAGCGTGACTAGCGAGCAGTTCTTC CSVTSEQFF
TRBJ2-7 TRBV2 . TRBD1 TGTGCCAGCACCTCGGACAGGGTCTACGAGCAGTACTTC CASTSDRVYEQYF
TRBJ2-5 TRBV20-1 . TRBD2 TGCAGTGCTCTAGCGGAAGAGACCCAGTACTTC CSALAEETQYF
TRBJ2-7 TRBV28 . TRBD2 TGTGCCAGCAGTTCCCAACTAGCGGGAGACTCCGTGAAGCAGTACTTC CASSSQLAGDSVKQYF
TRBJ2-5 TRBV19 . TRBD1 TGTGCCAGTAGTTTCCGACAGGGCCAAGAGACCCAGTACTTC CASSFRQGQETQYF
TRBJ2-5 TRBV2 . . TGTGCCAGCAGTGAAGTCAACCGCCAGACCCAGTACTTC CASSEVNRQTQYF
TRBJ2-7 TRBV9 . TRBD2 TGTGCCAGCAGCCCTAGCGGGGGCTCCTACGAGCAGTACTTC CASSPSGGSYEQYF
TRBJ2-2 TRBV19 few TRBD2 TGTGCCAGTACCCAACCCGGACTAGCTGGAGACACCGGGGAGCTGTTTTTT CASTQPGLAGDTGELFF
TRBJ1-1 TRBV5-1 . . TGCGCCAGCAGCGATCAGGGTGACACTGAAGCTTTCTTT CASSDQGDTEAFF
TRBJ2-7 TRBV5-1 . . TGCGCCAGCAGCCACCGGGAAGGGGCCTACGAGCAGTACTTC CASSHREGAYEQYF
TRBJ2-2 TRBV7-9 . TRBD2 TGTGCCAGCAGCTTAGACTGGGGACTAGTAACCGGGGAGCTGTTTTTT CASSLDWGLVTGELFF
TRBJ2-3 TRBV28 . . TGTGCCAGCAGTCTTCAGATCACAGATACGCAGTATTTT CASSLQITDTQYF
TRBJ2-7 TRBV6-1 . . TGTGCCAGCAGTGGGTACCTCACCATCGACGAGCAGTACTTC CASSGYLTIDEQYF
TRBJ2-3 TRBV7-2 . . TGTGCCAGCAGCCGCGAATCCACAGATACGCAGTATTTT CASSRESTDTQYF
TRBJ2-7 TRBV29-1 . . TGCAGCGCCCTAAGGGGGGGCGAGCAGTACTTC CSALRGGEQYF
TRBJ2-5 TRBV4-1 . . TGCGCCAGCAGCGTATTCGGGAAAGAGACCCAGTACTTC CASSVFGKETQYF